Here is one T cell receptor beta chain with its context. The data were obtained in a study of blood T cell repertoires in COVID-19. Looking at the study overall: Whether acute or convalescent, the COVID-19 samples came from the United States, Italy and Spain.

Sequenced by immunoSEQ multiplex PCR; TCRdb stores in-frame clones only, minus some. Of 300,000 to 400,000 clones in the sample, approximately 90% were seen once. The origin of this receptor is a man aged 30 to 39 with COVID-19, enrolled during active disease. Sequences were obtained from peripheral blood.

The CDR3 here is CASSPRWGGRAYEQYF. The CDR3, as DNA: TGTGCCAGCAGCCCAAGGTGGGGCGGGAGGGCCTACGAGCAGTACTTC. V is TRBV5-4 and J is TRBJ2-7; 9 bases map to TRBD2. The CDR3 totals 16 residues. V shed 4 bases, J shed 2 bases, and the junction held 10 bases outside the gene matches. From germline, CDR1 is SGHNT and CDR2 YYREEE (reference sequence).